The entry that follows covers one T cell receptor beta chain sequence. Its cognate antigen is unknown. This could be a read error, since a much larger clone is one nucleotide away. These data belong to a study of T cells in Graves' hyperthyroidism and ophthalmopathy. Study-level findings and limits: Before onset, by a median of approximately 6.8 months, the model predicted ophthalmopathy.

The V segment lost 2 bases and the J segment 0 bases; nucleotides outside the gene matches: 4. CDR1 and CDR2 from the germline V gene are SNHLY and FYNNEI. This CDR3 has 16 amino acids. There were TCR beta CDR3 regions amplified from RNA transcripts. A set of HTBI primers served as the primers for a first-round RT-PCR of the TCR CDR3. TCRdb itself ran the multiplex PCR reads through MiXCR, one entry per CDR3 protein. The table shows 300,000 to 350,000 distinct CDR3 sequences, with 15% to 20% occurring only once. The sample consisted of blood. The V call is TRBV2, the J call TRBJ2-7; 10 bases are a match to TRBD2. The sequence came from a woman between 45 and 60 years old with Graves' hyperthyroidism. CDR3 residues: CASSELSGRSSYEQYV. The CDR3 DNA sequence: TGTGCCAGCAGTGAACTTAGCGGGAGGAGCTCCTACGAGCAGTACGTC.